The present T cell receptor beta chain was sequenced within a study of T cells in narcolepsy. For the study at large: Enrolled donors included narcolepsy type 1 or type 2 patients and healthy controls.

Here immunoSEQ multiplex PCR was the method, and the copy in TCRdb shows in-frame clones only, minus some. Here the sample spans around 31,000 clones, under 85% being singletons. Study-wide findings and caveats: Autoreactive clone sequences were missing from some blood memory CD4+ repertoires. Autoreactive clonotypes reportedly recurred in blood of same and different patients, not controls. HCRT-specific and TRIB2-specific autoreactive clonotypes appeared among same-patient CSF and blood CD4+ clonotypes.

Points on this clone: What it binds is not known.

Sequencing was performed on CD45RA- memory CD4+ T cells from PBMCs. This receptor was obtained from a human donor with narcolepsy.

The CDR3 here is CSVELATGGSYQPQHF. The CDR3 coding sequence is TGCAGCGTTGAATTAGCGACAGGGGGATCGTATCAGCCCCAGCATTTT. The chain uses TRBV29-1 and TRBJ1-5, with 9 bases that match TRBD1. This CDR3 comprises 16 residues. Germline trimming cut 2 bases from V and 5 bases from J; bases unmatched to any gene: 10. The germline V gene has CDR1 SQVTM and CDR2 ANQGSEA. The whole variable domain, remainder taken from reference TRBV29-1 and TRBJ1-5, is SAVISQKPSRDICQRGTSLTIQCQVDSQVTMMFWYRQQPGQSLTLIATANQGSEATYESGFVIDKFPISRPNLTFSTLTVSNMSPEDSSIYLCSVELATGGSYQPQHFGDGTRLSIL.